The 15 T cell receptor beta chains presented below share a single source sample, sequenced in a study of OX40 agonist ivuxolimab in advanced cancers. The assay was immunoSEQ multiplex PCR, and TCRdb's table has in-frame clones only and misses some. The sample includes 75,000 to 95,000 clones, 75% to 95% of them seen just once. The material was CD4+ or CD8+ T cells sorted from blood, obtained in a trial of the OX40 agonist ivuxolimab. These receptors were obtained from an adult with an advanced solid tumor such as melanoma, head and neck, liver or kidney cancer.

This clone has only one observation. This sequence joins TRBV28 and TRBJ2-7; 9 nucleotides match TRBD2. Looked up from germline, CDR1 is MDHEN and CDR2 is SYDVKM. This CDR3 region has 15 residues. V gave up 5 bases and J gave up 2 bases; unmatched junction bases: 7. DNA for the CDR3: TGTGCCAGCAGTAAAAGGCGGGGGGGAGCCTACGAGCAGTACTTC. Translated: CASSKRRGGAYEQYF.

V usage is TRBV28 and J usage is TRBJ1-1, with unresolved D. The germline gives CDR1 MDHEN, CDR2 SYDVKM. With 7 bases removed from V and 10 bases from J, the gap between germline ends came to 16 bases. The CDR3 extends over 12 amino acids. CDR3: CASTYGGLRAFF. CDR3 sequence (DNA): TGTGCCAGCACCTATGGCGGGCTAAGAGCTTTCTTT.

V is TRBV21-1 and J is TRBJ1-1. TRBV21-1 is designated a pseudogene. The CDR3 extends over 17 amino acids. In DNA form, the CDR3 reads TGTGCCAGCAGCAAAGGTGGGAGGGCAGTGATGAACACTGAAGCTTTCTTT. Encoded protein: CASSKGGRAVMNTEAFF.

The chain couples TRBV6-1 to TRBJ2-7, with a possible D match to TRBD1 (6 bases). CDR1 and CDR2 from the germline V gene are MNHNS and SASEGT. V lost 8 bases and J 3 bases, leaving 17 bases between the germline ends. This CDR3 is 14 amino acids long. The CDR3 loop is CASRQVARYYEQYF. In DNA, the CDR3 is TGTGCCAGCCGACAGGTAGCTCGGTACTACGAGCAGTACTTC.

The genes are TRBV28 and TRBJ1-1; D not certain. There are 11 residues in the CDR3. Germline V gene lookup returns CDR1 MDHEN and CDR2 SYDVKM. Trimming pared 2 bases from V and 5 bases from J, leaving 3 bases between. CDR3 loop: CASSLRTEAFF. In DNA form, the CDR3 reads TGTGCCAGCAGTTTAAGAACTGAAGCTTTCTTT. Full variable domain (outside the CDR3, taken from reference TRBV28 and TRBJ1-1): DVKVTQSSRYLVKRTGEKVFLECVQDMDHENMFWYRQDPGLGLRLIYFSYDVKMKEKGDIPEGYSVSREKKERFSLILESASTNQTSMYLCASSLRTEAFFGQGTRLTVV.

This clone was observed a few times. The J gene is TRBJ1-2, the V gene TRBV28; the D gene is possibly TRBD1 (5 bases). CDR3 size: 16 residues. Trimming shortened V by 6 bases and J by 5 bases, and 22 bases separated the two germline ends. Germline V gene data show CDR1 as MDHEN and CDR2 as SYDVKM. CDR3 nucleotide sequence: TGTGCCAGCAGGGGGACCGAGGGACGTGGGTCTTATGGCTACACCTTC. Encoded protein: CASRGTEGRGSYGYTF.

In this sample, this clone turned up once. The V call is TRBV27, the J call TRBJ1-5; D is ambiguous. CDR3 size: 17 residues. The V gene's germline CDR1 is MNHEY and CDR2 SMNVEV (reference sequence). V lost 3 bases, J lost 2 bases, and 17 bases lay in between. CDR3 nucleotide sequence: TGTGCCAGCAGTTTTCAGTCAGACCCCGGGGGCAATCAGCCCCAGCATTTT. Translation: CASSFQSDPGGNQPQHF.

The chain has TRBV25-1 and TRBJ2-1, with 12 bases matching TRBD2. CDR1 and CDR2 from the germline V gene are MGHDK and SYGVNS. This CDR3 region has 17 residues. Trimming removed 5 bases from V and 5 bases from J; junction bases left unmatched: 10. The CDR3 DNA follows: TGTGCCAGCAGTACCCCGGGACTAGCGGGCAGCCACAATGAGCAGTTCTTC. Translation gives CASSTPGLAGSHNEQFF.

V and J are TRBV18 and TRBJ2-3; D unclear. There are 16 residues in the CDR3. The V gene lost 2 bases and the J gene lost 2 bases, with 14 bases spanning the gap. The germline V gene has CDR1 KGHSH and CDR2 LQKENI. CDR3 DNA: TGTGCCAGCTCACCAGCCCCGACGTATTCCACAGATACGCAGTATTTT. The encoded protein is CASSPAPTYSTDTQYF. Filled out from reference TRBV18 and TRBJ2-3, the complete variable domain reads NAGVMQNPRHLVRRRGQEARLRCSPMKGHSHVYWYRQLPEEGLKFMVYLQKENIIDESGMPKERFSAEFPKEGPSILRIQQVVRGDSAAYFCASSPAPTYSTDTQYFGPGTRLTVL.

V usage is TRBV5-1 and J usage is TRBJ1-3; TRBD1 is a possible D gene (6 bases). With 4 bases removed from V and 0 bases from J, the gap between germline ends came to 17 bases. This CDR3 has 17 amino acids. Germline CDR1 and CDR2: SGHRS and YFSETQ. CDR3 bases: TGCGCCAGCAGCGCGGATCGAACAGGGCCCTCTGGAAACACCATATATTTT. It yields the protein CASSADRTGPSGNTIYF.

This sequence joins TRBV7-2 and TRBJ1-2; 7 bases agree with TRBD1. Germline CDR1 reads SGHTA; CDR2 reads FQGNSA. Trimming at V came to 5 bases and at J to 2 bases, leaving 5 bases not matched to a gene. The CDR3 length is 14 residues. Here the CDR3 reads CASSRMTGNYGYTF. The CDR3 coding sequence is TGTGCCAGCAGCCGTATGACAGGGAACTATGGCTACACCTTC. Based on the CDR3 plus reference TRBV7-2 and TRBJ1-2, the full variable domain is GAGVSQSPSNKVTEKGKDVELRCDPISGHTALYWYRQSLGQGLEFLIYFQGNSAPDKSGLPSDRFSAERTGGSVSTLTIQRTQQEDSAVYLCASSRMTGNYGYTFGSGTRLTVV.

The chain is built from TRBV7-9 and TRBJ2-1; no definite D call. Trimming left V 7 bases short and J 6 bases short, with 13 bases between. The CDR3 is made up of 13 amino acids. Germline CDR1 is SEHNR and CDR2 is FQNEAQ (reference sequence). The DNA for the CDR3 is TGTGCCAGCACCCGCGACAATGTCAATGAGCAGTTCTTC. This sequence encodes CASTRDNVNEQFF.

The rearrangement links TRBV6-1 to TRBJ2-7, with TRBD1 identical over 11 bases. The CDR3 totals 15 residues. Germline CDR1 reads MNHNS; CDR2 reads SASEGT. V dropped 2 bases and J dropped 2; count of bases not matched to a gene: 2. The DNA for the CDR3 is TGTGCCAGCAGTGAAAGGACAGGGGGCACCTACGAGCAGTACTTC. Translation gives CASSERTGGTYEQYF.

The chain employs TRBV18 and TRBJ2-7, with 7 positions matching TRBD1. The CDR3 contains 14 residues. Trimming at V came to 5 bases and at J to 6 bases, leaving 10 bases not matched to a gene. The germline V gene encodes CDR1 KGHSH and CDR2 LQKENI. CDR3 in DNA: TGTGCCAGCTCATCAACTAAGGGGGCGGTCGAGCAGTACTTC. This gives the protein CASSSTKGAVEQYF. Looking up the rest from reference TRBV18 and TRBJ2-7 gives the full variable domain: NAGVMQNPRHLVRRRGQEARLRCSPMKGHSHVYWYRQLPEEGLKFMVYLQKENIIDESGMPKERFSAEFPKEGPSILRIQQVVRGDSAAYFCASSSTKGAVEQYFGPGTRLTVT.

The rearrangement joins TRBV7-2 to TRBJ1-4; tentative D call: TRBD1 (5 bases). Trimming removed 4 bases from V and 6 bases from J, with 27 bases in between. Germline-derived CDR1 and CDR2 are SGHTA and FQGNSA. CDR3 length equals 19 residues. The DNA of the CDR3 is TGTGCCAGCAGCTCAAACCTCCGGGACTTCCTCCTCAGGGATGAAAAACTGTTTTTT. Its translation: CASSSNLRDFLLRDEKLFF.